Listed below are T cell receptor beta chains from one sample, sequenced in a study of cytomegalovirus exposure and HLA in healthy donors. Using immunoSEQ multiplex PCR, the repertoire was profiled, and TCRdb retains in-frame clones only, with some absent. This table holds 150,000 to 200,000 clones, roughly 77% found once. Source material: PBMCs. The receptors were gathered from a woman between 18 and 29 years old in good health and CMV-seronegative. Each CDR3 is given without its conserved first and last residue. A D gene is named only where the DNA matches it firmly. Size is omitted from some rows. Given values are once, few, many or a class for expanded clones.

j_call	v_call	clone_size	d_call	cdr3_aa
TRBJ1-2	TRBV5-1	NA	NA	ASSPPSGVYGYT
TRBJ1-2	TRBV5-1	NA	NA	ASSPESIQRQTYGYT
TRBJ1-3	TRBV5-1	NA	NA	ASSRTQWGPGNTIY
TRBJ2-1	TRBV6-5	NA	TRBD2	ASLGSGRALNEQF
TRBJ2-5	TRBV7-2	NA	NA	ASSLGVGRQY
TRBJ2-7	TRBV28	NA	TRBD2	ASSLWTSGNWYEQY
TRBJ2-1	TRBV9	NA	NA	ASSGTPTRHNEQF
TRBJ1-1	TRBV7-2	NA	NA	ASSLEQWAGIATEAF
TRBJ2-3	TRBV29-1	once	NA	SVEVSRVVDGTDTQY
TRBJ2-2	TRBV25-1	NA	TRBD2	ASGTSGRATGELF
TRBJ2-3	TRBV11-1	NA	NA	ASSYFSGSTDTQY
TRBJ2-7	TRBV6-5	NA	TRBD1	ASSRGTGEQY
TRBJ1-2	TRBV5-8	NA	NA	ASSPRTRLNYGYT
TRBJ2-5	TRBV2	NA	TRBD2	ASSEASSKGLAEPTRQETQY
TRBJ2-7	TRBV6-1	NA	TRBD1	ASRSPGQGLEQY
TRBJ2-7	TRBV7-2	NA	TRBD2	ASSPKTHPGRGYEQY
TRBJ2-2	TRBV19	few	NA	ASSPLINPVSTGELF
TRBJ1-1	TRBV28	NA	NA	ASSFVDTEAF
TRBJ2-5	TRBV5-6	NA	TRBD2	ASSLKLLAGGRGETQY